This T cell receptor (beta chain) is from a study of T cells in Graves' hyperthyroidism and ophthalmopathy (dated by TCRdb to the late 2010s). With regard to the full study: Peripheral blood was sampled at the time of initial diagnosis, prior to any treatment. To identify distinguishing TCR V-J signatures, a discovery cohort of about 95 patients was used, comprising fewer than 45 with Graves' ophthalmopathy and some 60 with stable Graves' hyperthyroidism. An independent validation cohort of under 20 hyperthyroidism patients and over 15 patients who later progressed to ophthalmopathy tested prospective prediction of ophthalmopathy. The approximately 98 discovery patients were randomly divided into training and test sets at a 7:3 ratio. Thyroid tissue and blood T-cell repertoires from several Graves' hyperthyroidism patients were also compared in the study. Once sampling was done, hyperthyroidism patients were given methimazole at a starting dose of 30 mg daily, whereas ophthalmopathy patients were given high-dose intravenous methylprednisolone. According to the paper, TCR Vbeta CDR3 sequencing was carried out on some 140 peripheral blood samples, which came from under 50 ophthalmopathy, roughly 75 hyperthyroidism and approximately 17 progressor patients. What the authors observed across the whole study: Sample size was not statistically predetermined, and investigators were not blinded to group allocation. In validation, the model predicted progression to ophthalmopathy with roughly 66% sensitivity and approximately 78% specificity, a median of around six months before onset. A model built on a 13 V-J signature distinguished ophthalmopathy from stable hyperthyroidism, reaching 87.88% sensitivity and 81.08% specificity in cross-validation and 80%/75% in testing. Most expanded thyroid clonotypes (frequency above 0.001) were also detected in blood, a finding suggesting that blood repertoires may reflect thyroid immune responses.

A note on this clonotype: Its antigen remains undetermined. No qualities accompany the bases; no much larger clone lies one base away.

The TCR beta CDR3 regions were amplified from RNA transcripts. The TCR CDR3 was subjected to a first round of RT-PCR using the HTBI primer set and the Qiagen OneStep RT-PCR kit. Libraries were constructed in a second round of multiplex PCR, after which size selection and purification were performed. Libraries were sequenced paired-end with 100 bp reads on an Illumina HiSeq2000. Per the authors' processing: SOAPnuke was used to process the raw data, removing reads that contained adapters or uncalled bases, had a mean Phred below 15, or lacked an exact match to the constant primer or identifier. COPE v1.2.5 was used to merge the high-quality paired reads, and each unique nucleotide sequence was defined as a clonotype. MiTCR v1.1 was used to align clonotypes to the IMGT TRBV, TRBD and TRBJ reference segments. Analysis was restricted to V-J combinations with a frequency above 0.0001, which covered 98% to 99.2% of repertoires. The TCS score was defined as F50 (clonal expansion) divided by E x V (chaos), with BLOSUM62-based TCRdist calculated between CDR3 peptides within each V-J. Welch's t-statistics and random forest reduced roughly 540 V-J features to about 12, which were used in a naive Bayes classifier (R e1071). The public reads were quality trimmed at Q25 with fastp and then assembled into clones with MiXCR by TCRdb, keeping productive beta chains. For every CDR3 protein sequence, its rows merge into one entry that carries the most common genes and DNA. Here the V and J calls rest on TCRdb's processing, not on the authors' analysis. This sample lists over 350,000 distinct CDR3 sequences; 15% to 20% were detected once. The ten largest clones add up to 35% to 45% of the sample.

Ophthalmopathy patients had moderately to severely active disease, Clinical Activity Score of at least 3, NOSPECS grade of at least 4, and duration under 3 months. Patients with uncontrolled infections, other autoimmune diseases, pregnancy or lactation were excluded. Diagnoses relied on clinical symptoms, serum thyroxine and TRAb, thyroid ultrasound and orbital computed tomography. Ficoll-Paque density gradient centrifugation was used to isolate PBMCs from 8 to 10 ml of fresh peripheral blood. Total RNA was extracted using Trizol reagent, and RNA quality was assessed on an Agilent 2100 Bioanalyzer. The source is a man aged 18 to 30 with Graves' ophthalmopathy. Sequenced sample: blood.

The nucleotide sequence is TGTGCCAGCAGCGTAGGGACAGGGCCAGAGACCCAGTACTTC. Its protein reads: CASSVGTGPETQYF. The V and J genes are TRBV9 and TRBJ2-5, with 8 bases aligning to TRBD1. The CDR3 contains 14 residues, cysteine and phenylalanine counted. The kept DNA is CDR3 alone, 42 bases in frame from the first base. Unmatched junction bases come to 2, with V trimmed by 0 bases and J by 4 bases. CDR1 and CDR2 (SGDLS, YYNGEE) derive from the germline V gene.